This paragraph reports one T cell receptor beta chain. Its antigen remains unknown. This entry is derived from a study of cytomegalovirus exposure and HLA in healthy donors. Notes on the study in general: Specificity for CMV antigens was confirmed in vitro for three of the CMV-associated chains.

The CDR3 spans 13 residues. With 8 bases removed from V and 5 bases from J, the gap between germline ends came to 15 bases. Germline V gene data show CDR1 as MNHEY and CDR2 as SMNVEV (reference sequence). Sequencing used immunoSEQ multiplex PCR; TCRdb keeps in-frame clones, though not all of them. The sample gives some 140,000 clones, around 85% of which show up once; nearly 3% is in the top ten. V is TRBV27 and J is TRBJ2-5; possible D gene TRBD2, 6 bases. Material: PBMCs. The sequence derives from a man in his late teens or twenties in good health and CMV-seronegative. The CDR3 is CASGQWGRETQYF. In nucleotides, the CDR3 is TGTGCCAGCGGTCAATGGGGGAGGGAGACCCAGTACTTC.